This T cell receptor beta chain was sequenced in a study of naive and memory T cell subsets. General study points: Expression changes during T cell differentiation may affect RNA-based TCR counts.

Two oligonucleotides, mixed equimolar, formed the beta constant-region primer covering TRBC1 and TRBC2. TCRdb itself ran the UMI-ligation and nested PCR reads through MiXCR, one entry per CDR3 protein. The sample contains about 90,000 distinct CDR3 sequences, 7% of which appear only once. The table lists this clonotype with many counts. Its cognate antigen is unknown. The CDR3 has 15 residues. Losses at the gene ends were 8 bases for V and 8 bases for J; bases not matched to a gene: 16. CDR1 SGHTA and CDR2 FQGNSA come from the germline V gene. After the first PCR, alpha and beta chain libraries were processed separately. CMV status came from CD4+ T cell IFNgamma after overnight CMV lysate stimulation of fresh PBMCs. Cells stained for CD3, CD4, CD8, CD45RA and CD27 were sorted into four subsets.

The receptor comes from a human donor in good health. The genes are TRBV7-2 and TRBJ1-2; 8 nucleotides line up with TRBD1. Sequenced sample: central memory CD4+ T cells from blood. The chain's CDR3 is CASGNGGAGGRGYTF. CDR3 nucleotides: TGTGCCAGCGGGAACGGGGGGGCAGGGGGCCGAGGCTACACCTTC.